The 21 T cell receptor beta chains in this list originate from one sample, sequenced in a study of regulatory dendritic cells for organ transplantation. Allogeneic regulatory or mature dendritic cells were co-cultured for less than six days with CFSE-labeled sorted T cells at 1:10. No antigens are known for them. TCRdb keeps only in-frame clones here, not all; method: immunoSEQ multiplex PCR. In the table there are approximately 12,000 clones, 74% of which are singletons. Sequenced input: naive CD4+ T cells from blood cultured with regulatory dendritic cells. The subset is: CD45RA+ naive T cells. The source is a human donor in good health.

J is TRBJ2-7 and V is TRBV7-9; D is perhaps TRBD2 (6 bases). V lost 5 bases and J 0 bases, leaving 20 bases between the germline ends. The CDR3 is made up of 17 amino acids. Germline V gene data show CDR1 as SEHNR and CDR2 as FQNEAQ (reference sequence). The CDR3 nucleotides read TGTGCCAGCAGCCCTCCCGTTGGCGGGGAAAGCTCCTACGAGCAGTACTTC. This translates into CASSPPVGGESSYEQYF.

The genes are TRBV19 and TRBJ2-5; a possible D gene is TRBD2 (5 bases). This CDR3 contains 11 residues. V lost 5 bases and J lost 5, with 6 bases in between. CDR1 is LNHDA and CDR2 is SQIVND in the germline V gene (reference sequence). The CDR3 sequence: CASSPGETQYF. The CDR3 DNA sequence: TGTGCCAGTAGTCCGGGGGAGACCCAGTACTTC. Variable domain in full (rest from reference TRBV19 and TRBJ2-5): DGGITQSPKYLFRKEGQNVTLSCEQNLNHDAMYWYRQDPGQGLRLIYYSQIVNDFQKGDIAEGYSVSREKKESFPLTVTSAQKNPTAFYLCASSPGETQYFGPGTRLLVL.

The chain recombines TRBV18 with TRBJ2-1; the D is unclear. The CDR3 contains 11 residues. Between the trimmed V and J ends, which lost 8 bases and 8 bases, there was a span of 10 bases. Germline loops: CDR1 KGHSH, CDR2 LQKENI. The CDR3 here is CASVTGYEQFF. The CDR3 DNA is TGTGCCAGCGTAACCGGGTATGAGCAGTTCTTC. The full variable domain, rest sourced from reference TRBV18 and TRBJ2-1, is NAGVMQNPRHLVRRRGQEARLRCSPMKGHSHVYWYRQLPEEGLKFMVYLQKENIIDESGMPKERFSAEFPKEGPSILRIQQVVRGDSAAYFCASVTGYEQFFGPGTRLTVL.

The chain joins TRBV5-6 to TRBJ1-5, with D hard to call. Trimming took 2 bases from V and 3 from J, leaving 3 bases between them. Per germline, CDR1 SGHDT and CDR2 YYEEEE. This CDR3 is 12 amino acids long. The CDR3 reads CASSFYNQPQHF. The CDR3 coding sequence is TGTGCCAGCAGCTTTTACAATCAGCCCCAGCATTTT.

CDR3 bases: TGTGCCAGCAGCCCTTCTCAGGCACAGAACACTGAAGCTTTCTTT. This encodes CASSPSQAQNTEAFF. This chain uses TRBV9 with TRBJ1-1; no clear D gene. There are 15 residues in the CDR3. Trimming left V 4 bases short and J 1 base short, with 14 bases between. Per germline, CDR1 SGDLS and CDR2 YYNGEE. Supplemented by reference TRBV9 and TRBJ1-1, the full variable domain reads DSGVTQTPKHLITATGQRVTLRCSPRSGDLSVYWYQQSLDQGLQFLIQYYNGEERAKGNILERFSAQQFPDLHSELNLSSLELGDSALYFCASSPSQAQNTEAFFGQGTRLTVV.

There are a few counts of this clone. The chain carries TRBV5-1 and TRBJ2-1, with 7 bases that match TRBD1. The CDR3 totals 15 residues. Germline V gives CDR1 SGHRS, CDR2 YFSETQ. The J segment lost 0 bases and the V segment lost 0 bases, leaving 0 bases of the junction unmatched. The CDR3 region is CASSLDRGSYNEQFF. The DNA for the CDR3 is TGCGCCAGCAGCTTGGACAGGGGCTCCTACAATGAGCAGTTCTTC.

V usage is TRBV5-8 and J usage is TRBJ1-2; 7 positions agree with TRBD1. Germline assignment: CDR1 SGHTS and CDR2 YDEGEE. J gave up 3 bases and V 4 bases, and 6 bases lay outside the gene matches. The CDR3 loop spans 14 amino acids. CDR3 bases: TGTGCCAGCAGCCGAATCGACAGGGACTATGGCTACACCTTC. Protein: CASSRIDRDYGYTF. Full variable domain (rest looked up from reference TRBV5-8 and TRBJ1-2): EAGVTQSPTHLIKTRGQQATLRCSPISGHTSVYWYQQALGLGLQFLLWYDEGEERNRGNFPPRFSGRQFPNYSSELNVNALELEDSALYLCASSRIDRDYGYTFGSGTRLTVV.

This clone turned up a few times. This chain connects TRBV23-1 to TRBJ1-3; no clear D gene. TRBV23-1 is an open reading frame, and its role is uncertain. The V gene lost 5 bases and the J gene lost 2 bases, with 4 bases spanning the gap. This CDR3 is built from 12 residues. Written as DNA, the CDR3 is TGCGCCAGCAGTGGGCCTGGAAACACCATATATTTT. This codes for CASSGPGNTIYF.

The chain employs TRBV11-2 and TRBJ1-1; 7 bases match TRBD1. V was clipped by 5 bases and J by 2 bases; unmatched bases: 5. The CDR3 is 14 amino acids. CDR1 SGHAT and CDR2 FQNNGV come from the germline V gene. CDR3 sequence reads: CASSRDRVNTEAFF. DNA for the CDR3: TGTGCCAGCAGCCGCGACAGGGTAAACACTGAAGCTTTCTTT.

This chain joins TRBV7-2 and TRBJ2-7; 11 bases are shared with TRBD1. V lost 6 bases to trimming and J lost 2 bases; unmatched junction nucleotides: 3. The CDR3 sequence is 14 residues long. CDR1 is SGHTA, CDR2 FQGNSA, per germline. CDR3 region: CASSAGQGAYEQYF. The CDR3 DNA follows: TGTGCCAGCAGTGCGGGACAGGGGGCCTACGAGCAGTACTTC.

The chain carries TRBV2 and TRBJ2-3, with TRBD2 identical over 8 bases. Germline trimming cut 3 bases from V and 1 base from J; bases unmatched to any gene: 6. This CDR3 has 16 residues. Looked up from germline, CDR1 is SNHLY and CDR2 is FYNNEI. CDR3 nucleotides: TGTGCCAGCAGTGAGGGATTGCGGGGGGGCACAGATACGCAGTATTTT. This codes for CASSEGLRGGTDTQYF.

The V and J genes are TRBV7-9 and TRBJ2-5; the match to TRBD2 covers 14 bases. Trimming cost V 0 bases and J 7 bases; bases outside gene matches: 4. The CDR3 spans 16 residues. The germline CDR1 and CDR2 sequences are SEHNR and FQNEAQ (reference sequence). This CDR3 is CASSLASGTSGGTQYF. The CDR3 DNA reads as TGTGCCAGCAGCTTAGCTTCCGGGACTAGCGGGGGGACCCAGTACTTC.

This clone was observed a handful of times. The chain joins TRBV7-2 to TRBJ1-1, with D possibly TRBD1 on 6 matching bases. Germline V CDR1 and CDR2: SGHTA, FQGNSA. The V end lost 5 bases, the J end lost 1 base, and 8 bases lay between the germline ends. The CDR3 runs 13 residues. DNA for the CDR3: TGTGCCAGCAGCGCGGACAGGAACACTGAAGCTTTCTTT. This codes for CASSADRNTEAFF.

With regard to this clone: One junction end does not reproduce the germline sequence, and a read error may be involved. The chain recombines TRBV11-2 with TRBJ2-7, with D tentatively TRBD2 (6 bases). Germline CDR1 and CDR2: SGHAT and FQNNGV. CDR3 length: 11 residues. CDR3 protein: CASSLDGGLHF. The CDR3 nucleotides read TGTGCCAGCAGCTTAGACGGGGGTCTGCACTTC.

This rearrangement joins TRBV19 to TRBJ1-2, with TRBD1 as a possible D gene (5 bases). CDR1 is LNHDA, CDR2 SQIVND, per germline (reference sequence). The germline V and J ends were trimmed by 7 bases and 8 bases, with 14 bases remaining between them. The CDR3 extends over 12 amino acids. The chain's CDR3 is CASTLGQGGYTF. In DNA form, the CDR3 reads TGTGCCAGTACCCTCGGACAAGGGGGCTACACCTTC.

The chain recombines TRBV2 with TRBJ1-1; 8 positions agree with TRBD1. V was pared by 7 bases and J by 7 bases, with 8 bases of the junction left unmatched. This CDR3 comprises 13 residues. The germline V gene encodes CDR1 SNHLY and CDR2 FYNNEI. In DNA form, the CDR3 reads TGTGCCAGCACAGGACAGGGCGGCGGTGAAGCTTTCTTT. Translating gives CASTGQGGGEAFF.

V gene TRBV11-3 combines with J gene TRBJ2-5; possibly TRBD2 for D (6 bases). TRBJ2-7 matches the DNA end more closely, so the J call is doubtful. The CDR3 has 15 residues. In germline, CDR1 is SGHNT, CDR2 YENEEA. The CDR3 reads CASIHPAGFTYEQYF. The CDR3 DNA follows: TGTGCCAGCATCCACCCAGCGGGTTTCACCTACGAGCAGTACTTC.

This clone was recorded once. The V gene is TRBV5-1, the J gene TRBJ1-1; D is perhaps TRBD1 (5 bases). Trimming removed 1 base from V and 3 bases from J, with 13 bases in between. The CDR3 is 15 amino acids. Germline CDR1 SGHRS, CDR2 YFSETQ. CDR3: CASSLQGRGYTEAFF. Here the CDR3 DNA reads TGCGCCAGCAGCTTGCAGGGTCGGGGGTACACTGAAGCTTTCTTT.

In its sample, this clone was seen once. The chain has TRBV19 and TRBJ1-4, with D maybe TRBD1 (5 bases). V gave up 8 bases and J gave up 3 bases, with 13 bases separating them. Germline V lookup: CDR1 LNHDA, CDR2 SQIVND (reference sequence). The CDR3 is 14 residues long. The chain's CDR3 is CASRIRASNEKLFF. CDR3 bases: TGTGCCAGTCGAATCAGGGCCTCTAATGAAAAACTGTTTTTT.

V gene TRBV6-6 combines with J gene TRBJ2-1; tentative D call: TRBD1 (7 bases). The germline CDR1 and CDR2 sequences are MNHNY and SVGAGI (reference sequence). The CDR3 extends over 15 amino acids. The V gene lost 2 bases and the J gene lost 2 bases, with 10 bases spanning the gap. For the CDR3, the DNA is TGTGCCAGCAGTTACGACAGGGAGGCCTACAATGAGCAGTTCTTC. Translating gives CASSYDREAYNEQFF.

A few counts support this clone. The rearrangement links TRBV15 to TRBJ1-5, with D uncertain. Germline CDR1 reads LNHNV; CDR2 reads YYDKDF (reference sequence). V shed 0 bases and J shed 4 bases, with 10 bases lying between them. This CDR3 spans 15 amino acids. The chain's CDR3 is CATSRDSQTNQPQHF. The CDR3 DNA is TGTGCCACCAGCAGAGATTCACAGACGAATCAGCCCCAGCATTTT. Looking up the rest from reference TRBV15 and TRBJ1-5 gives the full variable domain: DAMVIQNPRYQVTQFGKPVTLSCSQTLNHNVMYWYQQKSSQAPKLLFHYYDKDFNNEADTPDNFQSRRPNTSFCFLDIRSPGLGDTAMYLCATSRDSQTNQPQHFGDGTRLSIL.